Shown below are 8 T cell receptor beta chains from a single sample sequenced in a study of radiation and T cells in renal cell carcinoma. Method: immunoSEQ multiplex PCR; TCRdb's copy keeps in-frame clones and lacks some. The table shows just over 15,000 clones, with about 64% occurring only once. The sample's treatment: 15 Gy SBRT to primary tumor, nephrectomy 4 weeks later. Sequences were derived from tumor tissue, sampled from a patient whose treatment included radiotherapy and nephrectomy. The receptors originated from a woman in her 70s with renal cell carcinoma.

The chain joins TRBV27 to TRBJ1-1; possibly TRBD1 for D (6 bases). The CDR3 is 15 residues long. Per the germline V gene, CDR1 is MNHEY and CDR2 is SMNVEV (reference sequence). V gave up 0 bases and J gave up 1 base, with 9 bases separating them. The CDR3 nucleotides read TGTGCCAGCAGTTTATCCTCGACAGGGAACACTGAAGCTTTCTTT. It translates to CASSLSSTGNTEAFF.

This clone showed up just a few times. This chain joins TRBV4-1 and TRBJ1-1; unclear D gene. The V and J ends lost 2 bases and 4 bases respectively, with 11 bases between them. CDR1 and CDR2 from the germline V gene are MGHRA and YSYEKL. This CDR3 is 14 amino acids long. As DNA, the CDR3 is TGCGCCAGCAGCCAACGAACGGACTTCACTGAAGCTTTCTTT. Translating it yields CASSQRTDFTEAFF.

The J gene is TRBJ1-6, the V gene TRBV7-9; D call uncertain. CDR1 is SEHNR, CDR2 FQNEAQ, per germline (reference sequence). V was cut by 1 base and J by 3 bases, with 7 bases left in between. CDR3 length: 15 residues. CDR3 DNA: TGTGCCAGCAGCTTAGTATGGGGCTATAATTCACCCCTCCACTTT. Residues: CASSLVWGYNSPLHF.

This chain uses TRBV7-3 with TRBJ1-1; the D is unclear. Germline V gene lookup returns CDR1 SGHTA and CDR2 FQGTGA. V was trimmed by 1 base and J by 1 base, leaving 4 bases between them. The CDR3 runs 13 residues. The CDR3 loop reads CASSLNKNTEAFF. DNA for the CDR3: TGTGCCAGCAGCTTAAACAAGAACACTGAAGCTTTCTTT.

This clone was observed a handful of times. The V and J genes are TRBV6-5 and TRBJ1-5; D uncertain. CDR3 length: 14 amino acids. V was pared by 4 bases and J by 9 bases, with 16 bases between. The V gene's germline CDR1 is MNHEY and CDR2 SVGAGI. The CDR3 DNA follows: TGTGCCAGCAGTTTACAGATGGATGCATGGCCCCAGCATTTT. This encodes CASSLQMDAWPQHF.

This clone is judged medium-sized. V gene TRBV7-6 combines with J gene TRBJ2-1, with 8 positions matching TRBD1. Germline V gives CDR1 SGHVS, CDR2 FNYEAQ. The ends lost 1 base at V and 2 bases at J; junction bases unmatched: 1. The CDR3 has 15 residues. The CDR3 loop reads CASSLETGAYNEQFF. CDR3 nucleotides: TGTGCCAGCAGCTTAGAGACAGGGGCCTACAATGAGCAGTTCTTC. The complete variable domain, with remaining parts taken from reference TRBV7-6 and TRBJ2-1, reads GAGVSQSPRYKVTKRGQDVALRCDPISGHVSLYWYRQALGQGPEFLTYFNYEAQQDKSGLPNDRFSAERPEGSISTLTIQRTEQRDSAMYRCASSLETGAYNEQFFGPGTRLTVL.

V usage is TRBV4-1 and J usage is TRBJ2-3; 10 nucleotides line up with TRBD1. V was pared by 1 base and J by 0 bases, with 1 base of the junction left unmatched. Germline loops: CDR1 MGHRA, CDR2 YSYEKL. This CDR3 is built from 16 residues. Here the CDR3 DNA reads TGCGCCAGCAGCCAAGGACAGGGGGCAAGCACAGATACGCAGTATTTT. Translating gives CASSQGQGASTDTQYF.

The chain combines TRBV4-2 with TRBJ2-3; TRBD1 is a possible D gene (6 bases). V was cut by 2 bases and J by 0 bases, with 12 bases left in between. This CDR3 has 16 residues. Germline V gives CDR1 LGHNA, CDR2 YNFKEQ. The CDR3 nucleotides are TGTGCCAGCAGCCAAAACCCACAGGGTAGCACAGATACGCAGTATTTT. Its translation is CASSQNPQGSTDTQYF.